Listed below are T cell receptor beta chains from one sample, sequenced in a study of CD8 T cells in ankylosing spondylitis. TCRdb reprocessed the 5' RACE reads via MiXCR and lists one record per CDR3 protein. This table holds about 360,000 distinct CDR3 sequences, 20% found once. Sequencing was done on a sample of blood, either unsorted or a sorted T cell fraction (not recorded which). These receptor sequences come from a male donor with ankylosing spondylitis or in good health (not recorded which). Each CDR3 is given with its conserved first and last residue. Fields, in order: D gene, J gene, clone size, V gene, CDR3 DNA, CDR3 protein. D genes are given only for firm matches. Clone size, where shown, is once, few, many, or a class for clones that have expanded.

NA	TRBJ2-3	NA	TRBV12-3/TRBV12-4	TGTGCCAGCAGCCCCTGGGACTTCACAGATACGCAGTATTTT	CASSPWDFTDTQYF
NA	TRBJ1-6	many	TRBV20-1	TGCAGTGCTACAACCGGTGAGGGCTCACCCCTCCACTTT	CSATTGEGSPLHF
NA	TRBJ1-3	NA	TRBV13	TGTGCCAGCAGCTTATCCGCCGGGGGCGCTGGAAACACAATATATTTT	CASSLSAGGAGNTIYF
NA	TRBJ2-3	few	TRBV9	TGTGCCAGCAGCGCGGGGCCAGGGGTGGTAGATACGCAGTATTTT	CASSAGPGVVDTQYF
NA	TRBJ2-3	few	TRBV7-7	TGTGCTAGCAGCTTGGGCAATCAAGGAGATACGCAGTATTTT	CASSLGNQGDTQYF
TRBD2	TRBJ2-5	NA	TRBV12-3/TRBV12-4	TGTGCCAGCAGTTTTGGGGGGGGAGCGACCCAGTACTTC	CASSFGGGATQYF
TRBD2	TRBJ2-7	few	TRBV10-2	TGCGCCACCGACAGCGGGGGATCCTACGAGCAGTACTTC	CATDSGGSYEQYF
NA	TRBJ1-2	NA	TRBV25-1	TGTGCCAGCAGTGAAGCCGGACAGAACTATGGCTACACCTTC	CASSEAGQNYGYTF
NA	TRBJ2-7	many	TRBV4-1	TGCGCCAGCAGCCAAGATTCCCAGCGCTACGAGCAGTACTTC	CASSQDSQRYEQYF
NA	TRBJ2-1	NA	TRBV30	TGTGCCTGGAGTGGGTGGGGGGAGTACCCTGAGCAGTTCTTC	CAWSGWGEYPEQFF
TRBD1	TRBJ2-7	many	TRBV2	TGTGCCAGCAGCGGGACAGGGTCCTACGAGCAGTACTTC	CASSGTGSYEQYF
NA	TRBJ2-1	many	TRBV5-6	TGTGCCAGCAGCTTAACATCGAATGAGCAGTTCTTC	CASSLTSNEQFF